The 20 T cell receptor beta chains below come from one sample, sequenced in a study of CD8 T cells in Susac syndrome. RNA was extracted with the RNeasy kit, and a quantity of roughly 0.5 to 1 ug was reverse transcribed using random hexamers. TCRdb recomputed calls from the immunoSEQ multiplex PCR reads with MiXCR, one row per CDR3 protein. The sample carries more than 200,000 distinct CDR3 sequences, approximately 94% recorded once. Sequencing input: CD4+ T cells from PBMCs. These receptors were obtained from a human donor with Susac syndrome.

The CDR3 DNA sequence: TGCAGCGCCGGTCGGGATGTCGGGAGCGGCTACACCTTC. It is translated as CSAGRDVGSGYTF. This sequence joins TRBV29-1 and TRBJ1-2; D not certain. There are 13 residues in the CDR3. Looked up from germline, CDR1 is SQVTM and CDR2 is ANQGSEA. Trimming took 7 bases from V and 8 from J, leaving 20 bases between them.

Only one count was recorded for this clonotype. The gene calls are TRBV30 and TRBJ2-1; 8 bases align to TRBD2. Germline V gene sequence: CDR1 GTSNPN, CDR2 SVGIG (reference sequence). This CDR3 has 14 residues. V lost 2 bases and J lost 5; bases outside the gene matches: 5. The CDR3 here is CAWSRGLVHNEQFF. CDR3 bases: TGTGCCTGGAGTAGGGGACTAGTTCACAATGAGCAGTTCTTC.

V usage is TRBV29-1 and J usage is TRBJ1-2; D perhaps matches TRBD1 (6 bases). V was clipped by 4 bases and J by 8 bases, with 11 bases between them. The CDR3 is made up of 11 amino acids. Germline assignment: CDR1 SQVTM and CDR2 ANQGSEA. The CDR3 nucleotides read TGCAGCGTTGTGGGGGGCGGCGGCTACACCTTC. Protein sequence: CSVVGGGGYTF.

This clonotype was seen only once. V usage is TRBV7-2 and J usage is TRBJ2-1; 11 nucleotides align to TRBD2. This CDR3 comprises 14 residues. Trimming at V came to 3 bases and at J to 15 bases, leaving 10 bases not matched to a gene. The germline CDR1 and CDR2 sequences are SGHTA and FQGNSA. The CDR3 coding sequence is TGTGCCAGCAGCTTCGACGCTAGCGGGGGGTCGGCGTTCTTC. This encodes CASSFDASGGSAFF.

CDR3 sequence reads: CSVGEGDGTEAFF. In DNA form, the CDR3 reads TGCAGCGTTGGGGAAGGGGACGGCACTGAAGCTTTCTTT. The V and J genes are TRBV29-1 and TRBJ1-1, with D perhaps matching TRBD1 (5 bases). CDR3 length: 13 amino acids. Germline lookup yields CDR1 SQVTM and CDR2 ANQGSEA. Trimming removed 4 bases from V and 4 bases from J, with 13 bases in between.

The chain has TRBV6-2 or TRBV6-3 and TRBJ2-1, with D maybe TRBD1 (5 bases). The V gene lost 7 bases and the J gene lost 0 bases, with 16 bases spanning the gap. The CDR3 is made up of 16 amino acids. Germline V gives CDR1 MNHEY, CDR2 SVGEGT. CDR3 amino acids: CASTGRAPRSYNEQFF. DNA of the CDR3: TGTGCCAGCACGGGCAGGGCACCCCGCTCCTACAATGAGCAGTTCTTC.

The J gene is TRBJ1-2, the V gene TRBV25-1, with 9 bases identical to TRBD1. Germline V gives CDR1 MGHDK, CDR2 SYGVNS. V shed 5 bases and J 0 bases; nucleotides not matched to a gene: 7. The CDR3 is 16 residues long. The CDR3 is CASSKGTGPTNYGYTF. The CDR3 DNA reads TGTGCCAGCAGTAAAGGGACAGGGCCAACTAACTATGGCTACACCTTC.

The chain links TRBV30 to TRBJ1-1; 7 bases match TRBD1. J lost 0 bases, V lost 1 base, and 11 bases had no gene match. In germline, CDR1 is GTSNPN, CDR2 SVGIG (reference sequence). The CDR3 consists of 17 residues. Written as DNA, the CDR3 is TGTGCCTGGAGTGACCTCCAAAGGGGGCACCTGAACACTGAAGCTTTCTTT. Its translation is CAWSDLQRGHLNTEAFF. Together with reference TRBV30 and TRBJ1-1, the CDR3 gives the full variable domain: SQTIHQWPATLVQPVGSPLSLECTVEGTSNPNLYWYRQAAGRGLQLLFYSVGIGQISSEVPQNLSASRPQDRQFILSSKKLLLSDSGFYLCAWSDLQRGHLNTEAFFGQGTRLTVV.

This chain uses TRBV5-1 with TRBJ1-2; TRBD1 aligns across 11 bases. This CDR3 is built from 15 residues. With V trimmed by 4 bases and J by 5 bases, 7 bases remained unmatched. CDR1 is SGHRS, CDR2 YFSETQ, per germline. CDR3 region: CASSDRTGGLYGYTF. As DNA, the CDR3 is TGCGCCAGCAGCGATAGGACAGGGGGCTTATATGGCTACACCTTC.

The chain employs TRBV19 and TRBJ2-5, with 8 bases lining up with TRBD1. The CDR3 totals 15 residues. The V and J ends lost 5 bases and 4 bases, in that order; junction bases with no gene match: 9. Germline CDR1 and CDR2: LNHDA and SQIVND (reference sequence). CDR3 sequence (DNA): TGTGCCAGTAGTGTGACAGGGGAACGAGGAGAGACCCAGTACTTC. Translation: CASSVTGERGETQYF. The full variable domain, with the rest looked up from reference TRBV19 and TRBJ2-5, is DGGITQSPKYLFRKEGQNVTLSCEQNLNHDAMYWYRQDPGQGLRLIYYSQIVNDFQKGDIAEGYSVSREKKESFPLTVTSAQKNPTAFYLCASSVTGERGETQYFGPGTRLLVL.

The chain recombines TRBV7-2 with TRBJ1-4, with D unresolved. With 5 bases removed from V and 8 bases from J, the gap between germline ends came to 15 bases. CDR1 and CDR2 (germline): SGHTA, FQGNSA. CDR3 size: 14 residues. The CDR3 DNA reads TGTGCCAGCAGCCTGGGTTCCGATAGGGAAAAACTGTTTTTT. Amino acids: CASSLGSDREKLFF.

The CDR3 is CASSLAGSGTGRYNQPQHF. CDR3 nucleotide sequence: TGTGCCAGCAGCTTAGCGGGCTCAGGGACAGGGCGATACAATCAGCCCCAGCATTTT. J is TRBJ1-5 and V is TRBV7-2, with TRBD1 identical over 9 bases. CDR3 length: 19 amino acids. Germline CDR1 SGHTA, CDR2 FQGNSA. Unmatched junction bases numbered 12, after V lost 0 bases and J lost 3 bases.

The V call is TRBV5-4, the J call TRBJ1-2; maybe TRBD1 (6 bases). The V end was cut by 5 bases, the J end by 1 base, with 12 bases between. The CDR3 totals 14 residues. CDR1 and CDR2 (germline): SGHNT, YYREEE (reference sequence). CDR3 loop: CASSQGTLNYGYTF. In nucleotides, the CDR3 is TGTGCCAGCAGTCAGGGGACCCTTAACTATGGCTACACCTTC.

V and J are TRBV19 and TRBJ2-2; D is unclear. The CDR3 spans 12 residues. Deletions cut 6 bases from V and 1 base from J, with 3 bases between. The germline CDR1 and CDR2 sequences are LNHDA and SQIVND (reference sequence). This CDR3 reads CASRKNTGELFF. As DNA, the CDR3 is TGTGCCAGTAGAAAGAACACCGGGGAGCTGTTTTTT.

This CDR3 reads CASRTGPETEAFF. DNA of the CDR3: TGTGCCAGCAGAACCGGGCCGGAAACTGAAGCTTTCTTT. V and J are TRBV6-5 and TRBJ1-1; D unclear. Germline loops: CDR1 MNHEY, CDR2 SVGAGI. V was trimmed by 6 bases and J by 5 bases, leaving 13 bases between them. The CDR3 spans 13 residues.

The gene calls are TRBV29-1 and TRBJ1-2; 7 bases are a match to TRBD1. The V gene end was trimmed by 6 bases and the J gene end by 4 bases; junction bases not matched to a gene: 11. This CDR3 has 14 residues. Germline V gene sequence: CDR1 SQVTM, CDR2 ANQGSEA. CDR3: CSVDLQGIGYGYTF. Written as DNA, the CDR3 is TGCAGCGTCGACTTACAGGGGATCGGCTATGGCTACACCTTC.

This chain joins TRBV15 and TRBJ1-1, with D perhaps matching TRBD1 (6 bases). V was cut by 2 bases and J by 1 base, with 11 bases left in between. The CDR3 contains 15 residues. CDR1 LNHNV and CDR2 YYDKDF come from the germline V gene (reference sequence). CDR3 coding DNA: TGTGCCACCAGCAGACTAAACAGGGAGAACACTGAAGCTTTCTTT. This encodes CATSRLNRENTEAFF.

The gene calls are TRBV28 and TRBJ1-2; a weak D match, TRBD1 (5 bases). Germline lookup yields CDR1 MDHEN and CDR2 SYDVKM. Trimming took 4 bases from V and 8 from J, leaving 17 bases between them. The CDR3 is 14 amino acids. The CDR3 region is CASSSMGIGAGYTF. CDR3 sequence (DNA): TGTGCCAGCAGTTCCATGGGGATTGGGGCCGGCTACACCTTC.

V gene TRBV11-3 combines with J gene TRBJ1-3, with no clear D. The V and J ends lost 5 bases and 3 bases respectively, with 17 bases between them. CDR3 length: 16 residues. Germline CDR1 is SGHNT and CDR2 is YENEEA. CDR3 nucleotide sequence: TGTGCCAGCAGCCGTCGACGGACTAGTGGTGGAAACACCATATATTTT. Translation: CASSRRRTSGGNTIYF.

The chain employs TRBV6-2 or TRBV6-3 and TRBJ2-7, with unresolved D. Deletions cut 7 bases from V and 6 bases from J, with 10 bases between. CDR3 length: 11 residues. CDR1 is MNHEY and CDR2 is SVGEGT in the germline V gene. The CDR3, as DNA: TGTGCCAGCAAAGGTAACTCCGAGCAGTACTTC. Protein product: CASKGNSEQYF.